The TCR beta chain described here comes from a study of blood T cell repertoires in COVID-19. The ends were cut back, 7 bases at V and 4 bases at J, with 10 bases in the middle. Germline V gene lookup returns CDR1 WSHSY and CDR2 SAAADI. This CDR3 is built from 12 residues. In the original processing: Amplification of reference gene primers was used by the study to estimate nucleated cell counts. Using immunoSEQ multiplex PCR, the repertoire was profiled, and TCRdb retains in-frame clones only, with some absent. From that table come the V and J calls and clone size; the DNA was used to work out D and trimming. The sample yields roughly 73,000 clones, 75% to 85% seen once.

The sequencing input was peripheral blood. This clonotype originated in a human donor in a cohort sampled during active COVID-19. This chain joins TRBV10-2 and TRBJ2-5; weak D call: TRBD1 (6 bases). The CDR3 coding sequence is TGCGCCAGCATGGCAGGGGCAGAGACCCAGTACTTC. Translating gives CASMAGAETQYF.